These T cell receptor beta chains were read from a single sample in a study of identifying expanded T cells in peripheral blood. Sequencing was performed with immunoSEQ multiplex PCR; in TCRdb, only in-frame clones are kept and a portion is missing. Among more than 75,000 clones listed, roughly 86% were seen once. The sample was blood. Every receptor here comes from a person aged 18 to 75 in good health. CDR3s leave out the opening cysteine and the closing phenylalanine or tryptophan.

j_gene	v_gene	CDR3aa
TRBJ2-5	TRBV7-6	ASSDNRAETQY
TRBJ1-2	TRBV30	AARNYGYT
TRBJ2-7	TRBV10-2	ASSNHNRGSYEQY
TRBJ1-2	TRBV14	ASSPILGQGASFGYT
TRBJ2-3	TRBV6-1	ASSMAGGPTDTQY
TRBJ1-1	TRBV5-4	ASSLELFAGEEAF
TRBJ2-7	TRBV4-1	ASSPIRGDEQY
TRBJ2-1	TRBV30	AWELDRDNEQF
TRBJ2-1	TRBV4-1	ASSHQLSGSTHNEQF
TRBJ2-7	TRBV7-9	ASSFLGGYEQY
TRBJ1-4	TRBV5-4	ASSFRDLDNEKLF
.	TRBV6-4	ASSESGNRTYEQY
TRBJ2-1	TRBV25-1	ASSGPGLALHEQF
TRBJ1-1	TRBV21-1	ASSHQHRDFAEAF
TRBJ1-5	TRBV28	ASSRLGGGNQPQH
TRBJ2-1	TRBV18	ASSPNPGLANNEQF
TRBJ2-5	TRBV19	ASSPFSGTEYVETQY
TRBJ1-1	TRBV15	ATSLRLPMNTEAF
TRBJ2-3	TRBV6-1	ASSEVGGGATDTQY
TRBJ1-1	TRBV11-2	ASSLAYGAEAF
TRBJ2-3	TRBV9	ASSVGQDTQY
TRBJ1-4	TRBV5-1	ASSLISRESEKLF
TRBJ1-2	TRBV27	ASSTRSDATTNYGYT
TRBJ2-1	TRBV30	AWSRSGRNEQF
TRBJ2-2	TRBV28	ASSLASGRARTGELF
TRBJ1-4	TRBV7-9	ASSLSMNTNEKLF
TRBJ1-2	TRBV10-3	AITTSGVPNYGYT
TRBJ1-1	TRBV5-6	ASSLVSLDPTLFTEAF
TRBJ1-5	TRBV19	ASSIEEGNQPQH
TRBJ1-3	TRBV2	ASSESRPISGNTIY
TRBJ2-1	TRBV10-1	ASSESRGSTEQF
TRBJ2-5	TRBV19	ASSIQGGVETQY